This T cell receptor beta chain was captured by sequencing in a study of cytomegalovirus exposure and HLA in healthy donors. General observations from the study: Reportedly, TCR beta sequences accurately predicted HLA-A and HLA-B alleles in most subjects.

The PCR contained 60 Vbeta and 13 Jbeta primers. Libraries were prepared by immunoSEQ multiplex PCR; TCRdb keeps only in-frame clonotypes and omits some of them. The profile shows roughly 190,000 clones, roughly 68% of them singletons. J lost 4 bases, V lost 8 bases, and 2 bases had no gene match. Germline loops: CDR1 ENHRY, CDR2 SYGVKD. The CDR3 runs 14 residues. In the case of this clone: Its antigen is not identified.

Source material: PBMCs. The receptor comes from a woman under 40 in good health and CMV-seronegative. The chain employs TRBV10-3 and TRBJ2-3, with 14 bases lining up with TRBD2. The CDR3, as DNA: TGTGCCATCGGGACTAGCGGGAGTGCAGATACGCAGTATTTT. Amino acid sequence: CAIGTSGSADTQYF.